These 8 T cell receptor beta chains share one sample of origin, sequenced in a study of shared clonotypes between healthy human individuals (dated by TCRdb to 2020 to 2021). The library was produced with the immunoSEQ multiplex PCR assay. Drawn from immuneACCESS, this table holds only the in-frame rearrangements with V and J called that TCRdb kept. Clones are partly lost; checked studies trace under half to an unresolved V gene and leave the rest unexplained. This sample is represented by roughly 890,000 clones; roughly 92% of them were singletons. The ten largest clones take up under 30% of the sample. CD8 naive samples consisted of CD45RO-negative cells that were positively selected for CCR7, yielding a CD45RA+CCR7+ population without TemRA cells. The sequenced sample consisted of naive CD8+ T cells sorted from blood. The sample's cell subset or site label is to be understood as: CD45RA+CCR7+. These receptors came from a man under 40 in good health.

The chain uses TRBV5-4 and TRBJ2-7; weak D call: TRBD2 (6 bases). Trimming shortened V by 2 bases and J by 5 bases, and 14 bases separated the two germline ends. CDR3 size: 14 residues. CDR1 and CDR2 from the germline V gene are SGHNT and YYREEE (reference sequence). The CDR3 sequence: CASSFGGVVDEQYF. The CDR3 coding sequence is TGTGCCAGCAGCTTCGGGGGAGTCGTCGACGAGCAGTACTTC.

V and J are TRBV7-6 and TRBJ2-1, with D hard to call. CDR1 SGHVS and CDR2 FNYEAQ come from the germline V gene. Trimming stripped 5 bases from V and 7 bases from J, with 6 bases between. This CDR3 region has 11 residues. The CDR3 nucleotides are TGTGCCAGCAGCGAGGATAATGAGCAGTTCTTC. Encoded protein: CASSEDNEQFF.

The chain combines TRBV4-3 with TRBJ2-1; TRBD1 matches at 7 bases. The CDR3 has 16 amino acids. With 0 bases clipped from V and 3 bases from J, the junction kept 5 bases outside the gene matches. Germline values: CDR1 LGHNA, CDR2 YSLEER. The DNA for the CDR3 is TGCGCCAGCAGCCAAGAACAACAGGGGCTCTACAATGAGCAGTTCTTC. Encoded protein: CASSQEQQGLYNEQFF.

The chain joins TRBV7-9 to TRBJ2-1; D is possibly TRBD1 (6 bases). Germline-derived CDR1 and CDR2 are SEHNR and FQNEAQ (reference sequence). The CDR3 runs to 17 residues. V lost 4 bases and J lost 3, with 19 bases in between. CDR3 residues: CASSSARTGRRYNEQFF. CDR3 bases: TGTGCCAGCAGCTCGGCTCGAACAGGGCGTCGCTACAATGAGCAGTTCTTC.

The CDR3 reads CSVARPLSPTDTQYF. The CDR3, as DNA: TGCAGCGTAGCTCGACCCTTAAGTCCCACAGATACGCAGTATTTT. This chain joins TRBV29-1 and TRBJ2-3; D call uncertain. Trimming took 6 bases from V and 2 from J, leaving 18 bases between them. The V gene's germline CDR1 is SQVTM and CDR2 ANQGSEA. This CDR3 is built from 15 residues.

The V and J genes are TRBV9 and TRBJ2-1, with D perhaps matching TRBD2 (7 bases). V lost 3 bases to trimming and J lost 10 bases, with 20 bases between them. The CDR3 consists of 15 residues. Per germline, CDR1 SGDLS and CDR2 YYNGEE. CDR3 sequence reads: CASSADLGGAREQFF. The CDR3 DNA follows: TGTGCCAGCAGCGCAGATCTGGGGGGGGCGAGGGAGCAGTTCTTC.

The genes are TRBV7-3 and TRBJ2-7; D remains unclear. The CDR3 consists of 14 residues. In germline, CDR1 is SGHTA, CDR2 FQGTGA. V gave up 4 bases and J gave up 5 bases, with 15 bases separating them. The CDR3 loop is CASSSPWAPHEQYF. The CDR3 region has the DNA TGTGCCAGCAGCTCCCCTTGGGCCCCCCACGAGCAGTACTTC.

This clone appeared a single time. The chain has TRBV7-9 and TRBJ2-5, with D perhaps being TRBD1 or TRBD2 (5 bases each). V was trimmed by 1 base and J by 3 bases, leaving 18 bases between them. CDR3 length equals 17 residues. The germline V gene has CDR1 SEHNR and CDR2 FQNEAQ (reference sequence). CDR3 nucleotides: TGTGCCAGCAGCTTAGTCAGGGTTAGCGCCAATGAAGAGACCCAGTACTTC. This encodes CASSLVRVSANEETQYF.